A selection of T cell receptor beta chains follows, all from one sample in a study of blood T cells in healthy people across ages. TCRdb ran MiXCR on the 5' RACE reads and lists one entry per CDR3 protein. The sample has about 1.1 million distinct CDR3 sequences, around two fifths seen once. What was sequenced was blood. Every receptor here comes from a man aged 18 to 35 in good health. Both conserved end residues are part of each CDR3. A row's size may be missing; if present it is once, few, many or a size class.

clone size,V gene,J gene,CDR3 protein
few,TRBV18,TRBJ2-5,CASSPPSRGRIEQYF
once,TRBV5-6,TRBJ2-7,CASSHWMDKQYF
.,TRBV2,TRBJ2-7,CASSIESVGTGGIEQYF
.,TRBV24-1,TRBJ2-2,CATSDPNSPGELFF
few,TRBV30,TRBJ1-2,CAWISGGTYYGYTF
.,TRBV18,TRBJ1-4,CASSPTYLTGDGGEKLFF
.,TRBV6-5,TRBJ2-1,CASSPGTVDRETQFF
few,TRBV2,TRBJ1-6,CASREGRQNQSPLHF
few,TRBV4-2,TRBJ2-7,CASSQVTDSYEQYF
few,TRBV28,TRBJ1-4,CASSYLTGTGGEKLFF
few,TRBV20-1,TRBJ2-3,CSARAWDRAPDTQYF
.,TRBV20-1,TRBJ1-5,CSARRDRGNQPQHF
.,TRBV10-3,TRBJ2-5,CAISEGRGTQETQYF
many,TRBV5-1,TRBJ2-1,CASSLAGGPNNEQFF
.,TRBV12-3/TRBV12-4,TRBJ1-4,CASRASGFVEKLFF
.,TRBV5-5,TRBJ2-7,CASSLVTESYEQYF
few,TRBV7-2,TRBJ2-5,CASSWGAPYEQYF
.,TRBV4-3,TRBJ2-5,CASSQRGTEETQYF
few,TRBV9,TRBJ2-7,CASSEALSGSSYEQYF
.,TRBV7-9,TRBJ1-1,CASSPGGAGQLDAFF
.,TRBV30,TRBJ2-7,CAWSVWQGLNEQYF
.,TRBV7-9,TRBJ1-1,CASSLGTQDTEAFF
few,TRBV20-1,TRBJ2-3,CSARGTSGPDTQYF
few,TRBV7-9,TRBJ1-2,CASSSTRRGSGYTF
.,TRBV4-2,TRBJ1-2,CASSQERGFYGYTF
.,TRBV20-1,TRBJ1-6,CSVLTGTDNSPLHF
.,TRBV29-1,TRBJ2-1,CSTLGQTTYSEQFF
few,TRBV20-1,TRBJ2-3,CSAREGTITDTQYF
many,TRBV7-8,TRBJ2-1,CASSLRLAEYNEQFF
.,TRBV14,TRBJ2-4,CASSQDGAGGDIQYF
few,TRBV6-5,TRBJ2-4,CASSYSMKGAAKNIQYF
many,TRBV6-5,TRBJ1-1,CASSYSDRKAVSTAFF
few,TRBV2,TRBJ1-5,CASSEEGTPNQPQHF
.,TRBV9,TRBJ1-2,CASNKGSPTPYGYTF
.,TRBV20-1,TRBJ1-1,CSARAVGRITEAFF
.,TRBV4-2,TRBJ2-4,CASSQDNRDRKNIQYF
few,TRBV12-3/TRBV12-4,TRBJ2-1,CASSFPAGGGNEQFF
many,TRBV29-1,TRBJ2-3,CSVTTLGSSTDTQYF
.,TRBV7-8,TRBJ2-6,CASSLATRVSGANVLTF
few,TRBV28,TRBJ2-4,CASSGGSLAKNIQYF
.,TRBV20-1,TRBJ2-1,CSAQPTNGGRNEQFF
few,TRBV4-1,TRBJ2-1,CASGPRGEQFF
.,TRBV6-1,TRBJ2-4,CASGPLGAKNIQYF
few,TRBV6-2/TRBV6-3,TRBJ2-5,CASSTTMVKETQYF
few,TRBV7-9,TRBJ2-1,CASSQRPGRNEQFF
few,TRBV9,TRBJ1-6,CASNPTGSNSPPHF
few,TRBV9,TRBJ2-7,CASSSRAVAMDEQYF
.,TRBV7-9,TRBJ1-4,CASSAYLGEKLFF
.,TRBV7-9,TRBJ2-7,CFHTDVSYNEQYF
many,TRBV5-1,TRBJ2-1,CASSFEGRPYNEQFF
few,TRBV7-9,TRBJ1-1,CASSPRTGPEAFF
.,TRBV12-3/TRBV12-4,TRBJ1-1,CASSLAGGARMNTEAFF
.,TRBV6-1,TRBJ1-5,CASRDRAMGNSNQPQHF
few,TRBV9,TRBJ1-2,CASSVEQDYGYTF
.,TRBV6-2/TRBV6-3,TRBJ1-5,CATTLLQSNQPQHF
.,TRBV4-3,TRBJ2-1,CASSQGDGGSYNEQFF
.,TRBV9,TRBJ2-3,CASGLSSTDTQYF